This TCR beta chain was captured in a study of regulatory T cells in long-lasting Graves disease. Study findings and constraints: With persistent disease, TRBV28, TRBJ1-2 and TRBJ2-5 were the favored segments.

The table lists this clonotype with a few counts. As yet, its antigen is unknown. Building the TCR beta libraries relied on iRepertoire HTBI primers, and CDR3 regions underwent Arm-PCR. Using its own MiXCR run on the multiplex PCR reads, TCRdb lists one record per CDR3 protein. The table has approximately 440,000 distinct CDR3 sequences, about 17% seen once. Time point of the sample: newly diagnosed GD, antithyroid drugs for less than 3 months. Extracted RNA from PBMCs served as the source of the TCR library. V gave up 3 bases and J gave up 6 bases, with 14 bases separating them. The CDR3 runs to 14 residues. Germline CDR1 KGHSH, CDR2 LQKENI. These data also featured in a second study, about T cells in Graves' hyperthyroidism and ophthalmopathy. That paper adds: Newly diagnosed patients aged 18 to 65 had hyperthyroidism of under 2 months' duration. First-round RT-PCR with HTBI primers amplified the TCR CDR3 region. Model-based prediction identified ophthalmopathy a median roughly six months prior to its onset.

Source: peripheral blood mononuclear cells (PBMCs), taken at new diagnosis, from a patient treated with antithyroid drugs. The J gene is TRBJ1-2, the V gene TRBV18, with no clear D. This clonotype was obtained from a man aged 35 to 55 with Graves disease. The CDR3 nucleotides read TGTGCCAGCTCACCGAGGGTACCGACTAATGGCTACACCTTC. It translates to CASSPRVPTNGYTF. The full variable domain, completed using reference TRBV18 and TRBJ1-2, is NAGVMQNPRHLVRRRGQEARLRCSPMKGHSHVYWYRQLPEEGLKFMVYLQKENIIDESGMPKERFSAEFPKEGPSILRIQQVVRGDSAAYFCASSPRVPTNGYTFGSGTRLTVV.